These 26 T cell receptor beta chains were all obtained from the same sample, sequenced in a study of blood T cell repertoires in COVID-19. The method was immunoSEQ multiplex PCR; TCRdb's version includes in-frame clones alone and lacks a portion of them. The sample yields fewer than 200,000 clones, around 90% seen once. Sample: peripheral blood. These receptors were obtained from a man aged 50-59 years who had recovered from COVID-19.

This chain uses TRBV25-1 with TRBJ2-7; possibly TRBD1 for D (5 bases). V was trimmed by 4 bases and J by 0 bases, leaving 7 bases between them. CDR3 length: 13 amino acids. Germline CDR1 reads MGHDK; CDR2 reads SYGVNS. Here the CDR3 reads CASSGTGSYEQYF. The CDR3 DNA reads TGTGCCAGCAGTGGCACAGGCTCCTACGAGCAGTACTTC.

V is TRBV27 and J is TRBJ2-7; 9 nucleotides line up with TRBD1. The CDR3 runs 14 residues. Per germline, CDR1 MNHEY and CDR2 SMNVEV (reference sequence). The ends lost 2 bases at V and 3 bases at J; junction bases unmatched: 2. The CDR3 coding sequence is TGTGCCAGCAGTTTAACGGGACAGGGCTACGAGCAGTACTTC. This sequence encodes CASSLTGQGYEQYF.

The rearrangement links TRBV11-2 to TRBJ2-7; TRBD2 agrees at 7 bases. This CDR3 contains 15 residues. V lost 1 base and J lost 1; bases outside the gene matches: 4. Germline CDR1 and CDR2: SGHAT and FQNNGV. DNA of the CDR3: TGTGCCAGCAGCTTAGGCGGGAGTACGTCCTACGAGCAGTACTTC. The encoded protein is CASSLGGSTSYEQYF.

The V and J genes are TRBV6-1 and TRBJ1-4; TRBD1 matches at 8 bases. The germline CDR1 and CDR2 sequences are MNHNS and SASEGT. The CDR3 totals 16 residues. Trimming took 2 bases from V and 8 from J; bases not matched to a gene: 10. The CDR3 DNA sequence: TGTGCCAGCAGTGAACCCAGGGGGCAGATGAGGGAAAAACTGTTTTTT. Translating gives CASSEPRGQMREKLFF.

The chain combines TRBV24-1 with TRBJ2-4, with TRBD1 matching 9 bases. The CDR3 contains 18 residues. V lost 8 bases and J lost 0; bases outside the gene matches: 13. Germline CDR1 KGHDR, CDR2 SFDVKD. CDR3 sequence: CATKNVIQGALAKNIQYF. The CDR3 coding sequence is TGTGCCACCAAAAACGTTATACAGGGGGCCCTAGCCAAAAACATTCAGTACTTC.

The chain employs TRBV18 and TRBJ1-4; 9 nucleotides match TRBD1. The CDR3 totals 14 residues. Trimming removed 5 bases from V and 8 bases from J; junction bases left unmatched: 6. The germline CDR1 and CDR2 sequences are KGHSH and LQKENI. CDR3 coding DNA: TGTGCCAGCTCAATCGGGACAGGGAACGAAAAACTGTTTTTT. The encoded protein is CASSIGTGNEKLFF.

This chain uses TRBV24-1 with TRBJ1-1; TRBD1 agrees at 10 bases. Unmatched junction bases numbered 2, after V lost 3 bases and J lost 2 bases. The CDR3 covers 15 residues. CDR1 and CDR2 (germline): KGHDR, SFDVKD. The CDR3 spells CATSDPTGGNTEAFF. Here the CDR3 DNA reads TGTGCCACCAGTGATCCGACAGGGGGCAACACTGAAGCTTTCTTT.

The CDR3 sequence: CASSNPLETGRGYTF. CDR3 DNA: TGTGCCAGCAGCAACCCTCTTGAAACAGGGCGCGGCTACACCTTC. This chain connects TRBV5-5 to TRBJ1-2; maybe TRBD1 (6 bases). V lost 4 bases and J 8 bases, leaving 21 bases between the germline ends. The CDR3 runs 15 residues. Germline CDR1 reads SGHKS; CDR2 reads YYEKEE (reference sequence).

This clone was observed once. CDR3 residues: CASSFRDKNTEAFF. For the CDR3, the DNA is TGCGCCAGCAGCTTCCGGGACAAGAACACTGAAGCTTTCTTT. This chain uses TRBV5-1 with TRBJ1-1; perhaps TRBD1 as D (6 bases). V lost 2 bases and J lost 1, with 9 bases in between. The germline V gene has CDR1 SGHRS and CDR2 YFSETQ. The length of the CDR3 is 14 residues.

This clone was counted a few times. The chain is built from TRBV9 and TRBJ2-1; TRBD2 agrees at 9 bases. V shed 3 bases, J shed 1 base, and the junction held 8 bases outside the gene matches. The CDR3 has 17 amino acids. CDR1 SGDLS and CDR2 YYNGEE come from the germline V gene. The CDR3 DNA sequence: TGTGCCAGCAGCGCCCCGACTAGCGGAATTTCCTACAATGAGCAGTTCTTC. Encoded protein: CASSAPTSGISYNEQFF.

This rearrangement joins TRBV14 to TRBJ2-2; the match to TRBD1 covers 7 bases. After removal of 8 bases from V and 7 bases from J, the junction contained 7 bases not matched to a gene. CDR1 is SGHDN, CDR2 FVKESK, per germline. The CDR3 has 13 residues. CDR3 DNA sequence: TGTGCCAGCCGACAGGGTCCCAGCGGGGAGCTGTTTTTT. Translation: CASRQGPSGELFF.

The chain has TRBV19 and TRBJ2-1; 7 bases line up with TRBD1. Per germline, CDR1 LNHDA and CDR2 SQIVND (reference sequence). The CDR3 loop spans 16 amino acids. J lost 0 bases, V lost 4 bases, and 6 bases had no gene match. The CDR3 protein is CASSKGAGTSYNEQFF. CDR3 bases: TGTGCCAGTAGTAAGGGGGCGGGCACCTCCTACAATGAGCAGTTCTTC.

This clone was found once. J is TRBJ2-5 and V is TRBV3-1 (or the pseudogene TRBV3-2); TRBD1 might be the D (5 bases). V gave up 1 base and J gave up 5 bases, with 23 bases separating them. CDR1 and CDR2 (germline): LGHDT, YNNKEL (reference sequence). The CDR3 totals 18 residues. The CDR3 sequence is CASSQAHPDNAERETQYF. The CDR3 nucleotides are TGTGCCAGCAGCCAAGCTCATCCGGACAACGCAGAGAGGGAGACCCAGTACTTC.

The gene calls are TRBV5-4 and TRBJ1-1; the match to TRBD1 covers 8 bases. J was trimmed by 5 bases and V by 0 bases; bases with no gene match: 12. The CDR3 consists of 17 residues. Germline loops: CDR1 SGHNT, CDR2 YYREEE (reference sequence). CDR3 sequence reads: CASSLGGAGGAGTEAFF. The CDR3 DNA reads as TGTGCCAGCAGCTTGGGAGGGGCAGGGGGCGCGGGGACTGAAGCTTTCTTT.

This chain links TRBV6-2 or TRBV6-3 with TRBJ1-1; D is uncertain. CDR1 and CDR2 (germline): MNHEY, SVGEGT. With 4 bases removed from V and 1 base from J, the gap between germline ends came to 10 bases. There are 14 residues in the CDR3. DNA for the CDR3: TGTGCCAGCAGTTCGCAGGCCACGAACACTGAAGCTTTCTTT. Translation: CASSSQATNTEAFF.

The chain links TRBV18 to TRBJ2-7, with 9 nucleotides matching TRBD1. The V gene's germline CDR1 is KGHSH and CDR2 LQKENI. The CDR3 totals 14 residues. V dropped 8 bases and J dropped 2; count of bases not matched to a gene: 7. The CDR3 protein is CASLPGQGTYEQYF. CDR3 nucleotide sequence: TGTGCCAGCCTTCCGGGACAGGGAACCTACGAGCAGTACTTC.

The chain couples TRBV5-8 to TRBJ1-1; 7 bases map to TRBD1. CDR3 length: 14 residues. The V segment lost 0 bases and the J segment 5 bases; nucleotides outside the gene matches: 4. CDR1 SGHTS and CDR2 YDEGEE come from the germline V gene. CDR3 DNA sequence: TGTGCCAGCAGCTTGGTGGCAGGGGGTACTGAAGCTTTCTTT. Its protein is CASSLVAGGTEAFF. Variable domain in full (rest from reference TRBV5-8 and TRBJ1-1): EAGVTQSPTHLIKTRGQQATLRCSPISGHTSVYWYQQALGLGLQFLLWYDEGEERNRGNFPPRFSGRQFPNYSSELNVNALELEDSALYLCASSLVAGGTEAFFGQGTRLTVV.

V usage is TRBV7-3 and J usage is TRBJ1-6, with TRBD1 matching 8 bases. CDR3 length: 17 residues. Trimming removed 1 base from V and 5 bases from J; junction bases left unmatched: 7. Germline CDR1 and CDR2: SGHTA and FQGTGA. For the CDR3, the DNA is TGTGCCAGCAGCTTAAAGGGCAGGGGGCACGATAATTCACCCCTCCACTTT. Its translation: CASSLKGRGHDNSPLHF.

J is TRBJ2-1 and V is TRBV27; D ambiguous. Germline CDR1 and CDR2: MNHEY and SMNVEV (reference sequence). V was pared by 1 base and J by 3 bases, with 4 bases between. This CDR3 contains 13 residues. CDR3 protein: CASSLYSYNEQFF. The CDR3 nucleotides are TGTGCCAGCAGTTTATACAGCTACAATGAGCAGTTCTTC.

V and J are TRBV6-5 and TRBJ1-1; the D gene is possibly TRBD1 (6 bases). V was pared by 0 bases and J by 5 bases, with 16 bases between. CDR1 is MNHEY, CDR2 SVGAGI, per germline. The CDR3 is made up of 16 amino acids. The CDR3 nucleotides are TGTGCCAGCAGTTACTCGGAAGGGTCAGGGGAAACTGAAGCTTTCTTT. Residues: CASSYSEGSGETEAFF.

The chain couples TRBV6-1 to TRBJ2-2, with no clear D. CDR3 length equals 15 residues. Trimming stripped 0 bases from V and 5 bases from J, with 10 bases between. CDR1 is MNHNS, CDR2 SASEGT, per germline. CDR3 DNA: TGTGCCAGCAGTGAAGCGAGGTCGAGGACCGGGGAGCTGTTTTTT. Its protein is CASSEARSRTGELFF.

The V gene is TRBV5-1, the J gene TRBJ1-1; D not resolved. CDR3 length: 15 residues. CDR1 and CDR2 (germline): SGHRS, YFSETQ. The V end was cut by 2 bases, the J end by 1 base, with 12 bases between. The CDR3 sequence: CASSLSGNKNTEAFF. In nucleotides, the CDR3 is TGCGCCAGCAGCTTATCAGGTAATAAGAACACTGAAGCTTTCTTT.

The chain links TRBV27 to TRBJ2-7, with 8 bases identical to TRBD2. Germline V CDR1 and CDR2: MNHEY, SMNVEV (reference sequence). The CDR3 runs 14 residues. The J segment lost 2 bases and the V segment lost 3 bases, leaving 3 bases of the junction unmatched. CDR3 DNA: TGTGCCAGCAGTTTCGGGGGGGGGACCTACGAGCAGTACTTC. It codes for CASSFGGGTYEQYF.

This clone occurred once. The chain is built from TRBV4-3 and TRBJ1-1; possible D gene TRBD1, 6 bases. This CDR3 is 16 amino acids long. Germline assignment: CDR1 LGHNA and CDR2 YSLEER. V was pared by 4 bases and J by 0 bases, with 15 bases between. As DNA, the CDR3 is TGCGCCAGCAGCCTTCGCTCCGACAGGTTGAACACTGAAGCTTTCTTT. Amino acids: CASSLRSDRLNTEAFF.

V gene TRBV6-2 or TRBV6-3 combines with J gene TRBJ2-3, with TRBD2 matching over 7 bases. Germline V lookup: CDR1 MNHEY, CDR2 SVGEGT. Trimming took 6 bases from V and 5 from J; bases not matched to a gene: 14. This CDR3 region has 16 residues. In DNA, the CDR3 is TGTGCCAGCAGCCCGGGGTGGGCTAGCGGAATAGATACGCAGTATTTT. Translated, it gives CASSPGWASGIDTQYF.

V is TRBV7-2 and J is TRBJ2-3; 8 nucleotides line up with TRBD1. The germline V gene has CDR1 SGHTA and CDR2 FQGNSA. The V and J ends lost 3 bases and 2 bases, in that order; junction bases with no gene match: 4. This CDR3 is built from 15 residues. The CDR3 reads CASSLRTGITDTQYF. CDR3 DNA sequence: TGTGCCAGCAGCTTGAGGACAGGGATCACAGATACGCAGTATTTT.